This T cell receptor beta chain was documented in a study of T cell changes during pregnancy in multiple sclerosis. Sequencing used immunoSEQ multiplex PCR; TCRdb keeps in-frame clones, though not all of them. The repertoire includes around 56,000 clones, around 94% of them detected once, and less than 3% sits in the top ten. CDR1 and CDR2 (germline): MNHEY, SMNVEV (reference sequence). The CDR3 totals 19 residues. Unmatched junction bases numbered 20, after V lost 8 bases and J lost 2 bases. This rearrangement joins TRBV27 to TRBJ1-1; 10 positions agree with TRBD1. This receptor was taken from a female donor with multiple sclerosis, enrolled in a pregnancy study. The source material was CD8+ T cells from peripheral blood mononuclear cells, sampled after pregnancy. CDR3 in DNA: TGTGCCAGCGGTCTCTCGTCCTTCTACGGACAGGGGGGAAACACTGAAGCTTTCTTT. It translates to CASGLSSFYGQGGNTEAFF.